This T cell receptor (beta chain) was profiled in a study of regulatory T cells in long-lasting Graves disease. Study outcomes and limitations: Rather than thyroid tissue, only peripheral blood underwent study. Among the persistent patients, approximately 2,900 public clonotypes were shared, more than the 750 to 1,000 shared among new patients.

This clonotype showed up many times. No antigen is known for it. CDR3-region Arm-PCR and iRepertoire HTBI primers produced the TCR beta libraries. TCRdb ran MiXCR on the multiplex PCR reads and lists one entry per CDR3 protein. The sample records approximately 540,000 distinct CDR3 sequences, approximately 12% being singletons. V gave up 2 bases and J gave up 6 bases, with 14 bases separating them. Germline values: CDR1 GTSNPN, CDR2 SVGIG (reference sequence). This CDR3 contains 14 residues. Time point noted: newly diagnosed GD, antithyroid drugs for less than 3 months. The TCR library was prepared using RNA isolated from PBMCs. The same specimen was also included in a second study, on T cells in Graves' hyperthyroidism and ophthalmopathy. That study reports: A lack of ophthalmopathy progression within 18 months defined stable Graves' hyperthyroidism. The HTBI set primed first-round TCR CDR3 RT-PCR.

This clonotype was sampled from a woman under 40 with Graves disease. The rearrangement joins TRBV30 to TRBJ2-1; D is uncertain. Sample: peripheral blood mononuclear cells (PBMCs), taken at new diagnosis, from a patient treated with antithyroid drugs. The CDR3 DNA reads TGTGCCTGGAGTAGGATGTCGATAGGCAATGAGCAGTTCTTC. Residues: CAWSRMSIGNEQFF.